The 22 T cell receptor beta chains below come from one sample, sequenced in a study of shared clonotypes between healthy human individuals. Naive CD8 cells lacked CD45RO, underwent positive selection for CCR7 and left out terminally differentiated effector memory CD45RA+ cells. The assay was immunoSEQ multiplex PCR, and TCRdb's table has in-frame clones only and misses some. This table has approximately 2,200,000 clones, about 93% appearing once. The sequencing sample was made of naive CD8+ T cells from PBMCs. The origin of the receptors is a young man in good health. Some clones in this sample may be carry-over from other donors' samples.

The V call is TRBV11-3, the J call TRBJ2-1; 12 bases are a match to TRBD2. Germline V gene lookup returns CDR1 SGHNT and CDR2 YENEEA. V trimming: 2 bases; J trimming: 1 base; junction bases outside the gene matches: 6. The CDR3 contains 18 residues. Here the CDR3 reads CASSLPPTSGRSYNEQFF. CDR3 bases: TGTGCCAGCAGCTTACCCCCAACTAGCGGGAGGTCCTACAATGAGCAGTTCTTC.

V and J are TRBV27 and TRBJ2-1, with a weak D call TRBD1 (5 bases). The CDR3 has 16 residues. The germline V gene has CDR1 MNHEY and CDR2 SMNVEV (reference sequence). Trimming stripped 5 bases from V and 5 bases from J, with 19 bases between. The CDR3 loop is CASSGRGIPPNNEQFF. In DNA, the CDR3 is TGTGCCAGCAGTGGTAGGGGCATCCCCCCTAACAATGAGCAGTTCTTC.

The rearrangement uses TRBV7-9 and TRBJ2-2; weak D call: TRBD1 (7 bases). Between the trimmed V and J ends, which lost 7 bases and 3 bases, there was a span of 15 bases. Germline V gene data show CDR1 as SEHNR and CDR2 as FQNEAQ (reference sequence). This CDR3 is 15 amino acids long. The CDR3 sequence is CASTPEGADTGELFF. The CDR3 coding sequence is TGTGCCAGCACCCCGGAGGGGGCCGACACCGGGGAGCTGTTTTTT.

This clone was observed once. The V and J genes are TRBV25-1 and TRBJ2-7, with 8 positions matching TRBD2. The germline CDR1 and CDR2 sequences are MGHDK and SYGVNS. With 8 bases clipped from V and 5 bases from J, the junction kept 8 bases outside the gene matches. CDR3 length: 13 amino acids. CDR3: CASWPGGTHEQYF. The CDR3 bases are TGTGCCAGCTGGCCGGGGGGGACCCACGAGCAGTACTTC.

The CDR3 is CASSLGSGTGSGYTF. The CDR3 DNA is TGTGCCAGCAGTTTAGGGTCAGGGACAGGGAGCGGCTACACCTTC. The genes are TRBV27 and TRBJ1-2; 9 bases are shared with TRBD1. The J segment lost 8 bases and the V segment lost 2 bases, leaving 9 bases of the junction unmatched. Germline lookup yields CDR1 MNHEY and CDR2 SMNVEV (reference sequence). The CDR3 is 15 residues long.

V gene TRBV7-9 combines with J gene TRBJ1-2, with 8 nucleotides matching TRBD1. The V gene end was trimmed by 5 bases and the J gene end by 4 bases; junction bases not matched to a gene: 9. CDR1 and CDR2 (germline): SEHNR, FQNEAQ (reference sequence). The CDR3 has 15 amino acids. Here the CDR3 reads CASSLGQGGLYGYTF. Here the CDR3 DNA reads TGTGCCAGCAGCCTCGGACAGGGTGGGCTCTATGGCTACACCTTC.

CDR3: CASTRGTSGFNEQFF. CDR3 in DNA: TGTGCCAGTACCCGCGGGACTAGCGGGTTCAATGAGCAGTTCTTC. The chain is built from TRBV19 and TRBJ2-1, with 12 bases that match TRBD2. With 7 bases clipped from V and 6 bases from J, the junction kept 7 bases outside the gene matches. The germline CDR1 and CDR2 sequences are LNHDA and SQIVND (reference sequence). The CDR3 runs 15 residues.

The gene calls are TRBV27 and TRBJ2-7; the D gene is possibly TRBD2 (6 bases). Germline V gene lookup returns CDR1 MNHEY and CDR2 SMNVEV (reference sequence). The ends were cut back, 3 bases at V and 3 bases at J, with 24 bases in the middle. The length of the CDR3 is 18 residues. Written as DNA, the CDR3 is TGTGCCAGCAGTTTGACCCCCCGTGGGGGAGGACCCGACTACGAGCAGTACTTC. This codes for CASSLTPRGGGPDYEQYF.

V gene TRBV28 combines with J gene TRBJ1-1, with a weak D call TRBD1 (5 bases). There are 13 residues in the CDR3. Trimming left V 1 base short and J 5 bases short, with 8 bases between. Germline V lookup: CDR1 MDHEN, CDR2 SYDVKM. CDR3 DNA: TGTGCCAGCAGTTTATACCGACAGACTGAAGCTTTCTTT. Amino acid sequence: CASSLYRQTEAFF.

J is TRBJ2-7 and V is TRBV9; 16 nucleotides agree with TRBD2. The CDR3 loop spans 17 amino acids. With V trimmed by 3 bases and J by 4 bases, 7 bases remained unmatched. From germline, CDR1 is SGDLS and CDR2 YYNGEE. The CDR3 DNA reads as TGTGCCAGCAGCGCGGGGACTAGCGGGAGGGCCAAGTACGAGCAGTACTTC. This sequence encodes CASSAGTSGRAKYEQYF.

The chain employs TRBV27 and TRBJ2-1; 7 nucleotides line up with TRBD2. This CDR3 contains 15 residues. Trimming took 5 bases from V and 3 from J; bases not matched to a gene: 7. Germline loops: CDR1 MNHEY, CDR2 SMNVEV (reference sequence). The CDR3 region has the DNA TGTGCCAGCAGTCTAGCGGAGGGGATCTACAATGAGCAGTTCTTC. Translation gives CASSLAEGIYNEQFF.

The CDR3 DNA is TGCGCCAGCAGTCCGCCACAGGGAAATCAGCCCCAGCATTTT. Protein: CASSPPQGNQPQHF. This chain links TRBV23-1 with TRBJ1-5; the D gene is possibly TRBD1 (6 bases). TRBV23-1 is classed as an ORF, of uncertain function. CDR3 length: 14 residues. The ends were cut back, 4 bases at V and 4 bases at J, with 11 bases in the middle.

J is TRBJ1-1 and V is TRBV10-3; maybe TRBD1 (6 bases). Germline assignment: CDR1 ENHRY and CDR2 SYGVKD. The germline V and J ends were trimmed by 6 bases and 5 bases, with 16 bases remaining between them. The CDR3 is 14 amino acids. Here the CDR3 reads CAIRPMDSKTEAFF. The CDR3 DNA reads TGTGCCATCAGACCCATGGACAGTAAAACTGAAGCTTTCTTT.

CDR3 in amino acids: CASSSRQGAGNTIYF. CDR3 bases: TGTGCCAGCAGTTCCCGACAGGGGGCTGGAAACACCATATATTTT. The V call is TRBV27, the J call TRBJ1-3; 9 nucleotides align to TRBD1. V shed 4 bases, J shed 2 bases, and the junction held 3 bases outside the gene matches. The germline V gene has CDR1 MNHEY and CDR2 SMNVEV (reference sequence). This CDR3 has 15 amino acids.

A word on this clone: Other DNA sequences within the sample encode an identical CDR3. The chain employs TRBV7-9 and TRBJ2-7; 7 nucleotides line up with TRBD1. V shed 1 base, J shed 2 bases, and the junction held 2 bases outside the gene matches. The CDR3 runs to 14 residues. The germline V gene has CDR1 SEHNR and CDR2 FQNEAQ (reference sequence). CDR3 coding DNA: TGTGCCAGCAGCTTAGTAGGACAGGCCTACGAGCAGTACTTC. It encodes CASSLVGQAYEQYF.

The rearrangement joins TRBV6-5 to TRBJ1-1; D is unclear. Germline CDR1 and CDR2: MNHEY and SVGAGI. The CDR3 consists of 13 residues. The V end was cut by 6 bases, the J end by 2 bases, with 10 bases between. The CDR3 bases are TGTGCCAGCAGGCGGACCCTTAACACTGAAGCTTTCTTT. Its protein product is CASRRTLNTEAFF.

This clone was detected only once. The same CDR3 also results from other DNA sequences found in this sample. CDR3 sequence (DNA): TGTGCCACCAGCAGAGGACAGGGGGCCTACGAGCAGTACTTC. It is translated as CATSRGQGAYEQYF. V is TRBV15 and J is TRBJ2-7, with 9 bases aligning to TRBD1. Germline V gene sequence: CDR1 LNHNV, CDR2 YYDKDF (reference sequence). The CDR3 is 14 amino acids. Germline trimming cut 1 base from V and 2 bases from J; bases unmatched to any gene: 0.

The genes are TRBV2 and TRBJ2-7; a weak D match, TRBD1 (6 bases). The CDR3 has 13 amino acids. Trimming left V 10 bases short and J 0 bases short, with 13 bases between. Germline V gene data show CDR1 as SNHLY and CDR2 as FYNNEI. The CDR3 DNA follows: TGTGCCACAATGGACAGAAGCTCCTACGAGCAGTACTTC. Translating gives CATMDRSSYEQYF. The complete variable domain, with remaining parts taken from reference TRBV2 and TRBJ2-7, reads EPEVTQTPSHQVTQMGQEVILRCVPISNHLYFYWYRQILGQKVEFLVSFYNNEISEKSEIFDDQFSVERPDGSNFTLKIRSTKLEDSAMYFCATMDRSSYEQYFGPGTRLTVT.

The chain joins TRBV19 to TRBJ1-1; 7 bases match TRBD1. The CDR3 is made up of 14 amino acids. J gave up 3 bases and V 2 bases, and 3 bases lay outside the gene matches. The germline V gene has CDR1 LNHDA and CDR2 SQIVND (reference sequence). CDR3 amino acids: CASSIRGQDTEAFF. For the CDR3, the DNA is TGTGCCAGTAGTATAAGGGGGCAGGACACTGAAGCTTTCTTT.

The sample holds one count of this clone. The rearrangement uses TRBV6-5 and TRBJ2-7, with TRBD1 identical over 10 bases. The germline V gene encodes CDR1 MNHEY and CDR2 SVGAGI. The CDR3 length is 14 residues. Germline trimming cut 8 bases from V and 3 bases from J; bases unmatched to any gene: 7. The CDR3, as DNA: TGTGCCAGCGGACCGGGACAGGGGAACTACGAGCAGTACTTC. Protein: CASGPGQGNYEQYF.

The CDR3 is CASSFGRTSGANVLTF. In DNA form, the CDR3 reads TGTGCCAGCAGTTTTGGACGGACCTCTGGGGCCAACGTCCTGACTTTC. The rearrangement uses TRBV27 and TRBJ2-6; D call uncertain. Trimming left V 3 bases short and J 0 bases short, with 9 bases between. The CDR3 covers 16 residues. CDR1 and CDR2 (germline): MNHEY, SMNVEV (reference sequence).

The rearrangement joins TRBV6-5 to TRBJ1-1, with D perhaps matching TRBD1 (5 bases). Germline CDR1 and CDR2: MNHEY and SVGAGI. This CDR3 has 16 residues. Trimming left V 0 bases short and J 1 base short, with 12 bases between. The CDR3, as DNA: TGTGCCAGCAGTTACTCGAGGTCAGGGCGGAACACTGAAGCTTTCTTT. Residues: CASSYSRSGRNTEAFF.